Described below is a single TCR beta chain sequence and its context. Its antigen is not known. The record originates from a study of graft-versus-host responses after intestinal transplantation. Study overall: The study gave all recipients anti-thymocyte globulin induction, then tacrolimus and steroids for approximately 3 years. Study-level points and caveats: Recipient marrow showed GvH clones, some seen first in ileum or blood. Graft-versus-host to host-versus-graft clonal ratios in allografts were high in patients with graft-donor T cell macrochimerism.

The germline gives CDR1 SGHRS, CDR2 YFSETQ. Trimming pared 0 bases from V and 2 bases from J, leaving 16 bases between. The CDR3 contains 17 residues. Only in-frame clones appear in the TCRdb table, and some are missing; sequencing was by immunoSEQ multiplex PCR. The data hold 9,500 to 10,000 clones, with just under 95% observed a single time. The gene calls are TRBV5-1 and TRBJ2-3, with TRBD2 as a possible D gene (5 bases). The TCR comes from a human patient who received an intestinal transplant, so some T cells may come from the graft donor. The sample in question was PBMCs, obtained 8 days after intestinal transplant. The CDR3 sequence: CASSLGRLAGHTDTQYF. The CDR3 DNA follows: TGCGCCAGCAGCTTGGGTCGGCTGGCGGGCCACACAGATACGCAGTATTTT.